A selection of T cell receptor beta chains follows, all from one sample in a study of cytomegalovirus exposure and HLA in healthy donors. Generated by immunoSEQ multiplex PCR, the TCRdb table keeps only in-frame clones and is missing some. The repertoire holds roughly 200,000 clones, with around 82% as singletons. The sequenced material came from PBMCs. Receptor source: a woman between 18 and 29 years old in good health and CMV-seropositive. The CDR3 runs from the conserved cysteine through the conserved F or W. The order of the fields is V gene, D gene, J gene, clone size, CDR3 DNA, CDR3 protein. D genes are given only for firm matches. Clone size is stated in some rows and not others, as once, few, many or a class when expanded.

TRBV7-2	TRBD1	TRBJ1-2	.	TGTGCCAGCAGCTTAGTTGGTGGGACAGGGGATGGCTACACCTTC	CASSLVGGTGDGYTF
TRBV7-9	.	TRBJ1-5	once	TGTGCCAGCAGCTCCGACAGTAATCAGCCCCAGCATTTT	CASSSDSNQPQHF
TRBV5-1	.	TRBJ2-3	.	TGCGCCAGCAGTTGGCTCGTGGGGGGAGATACGCAGTATTTT	CASSWLVGGDTQYF
TRBV11-2	.	TRBJ2-5	once	TGTGCCAGCAGCTTGGGGCCCCCGTACCAAGAGACCCAGTACTTC	CASSLGPPYQETQYF
TRBV18	.	TRBJ1-3	.	TGTGCCAGCTCACCGATGACAGGCCCTGAAAACACCATATATTTT	CASSPMTGPENTIYF
TRBV7-2	.	TRBJ2-3	.	TGTGCCAGCAGCTCTTCCACAGATACGCAGTATTTT	CASSSSTDTQYF
TRBV5-1	TRBD1	TRBJ2-7	.	TGCGCCAGCAGCTGGTCCGGGACAGGGGCCTACGAGCAGTACTTC	CASSWSGTGAYEQYF
TRBV27	.	TRBJ1-2	.	TGTGCCAGCAGCCCCATCCTAGGGGTGGGCTATGGCTACACCTTC	CASSPILGVGYGYTF
TRBV19	TRBD1	TRBJ1-2	.	TGTGCCAGTATCAAACGGGGACAGGGGACCCGCGGCTACACCTTC	CASIKRGQGTRGYTF
TRBV7-2	TRBD1	TRBJ1-3	.	TGTGCCAGCAGCTTTGCCCCGACAGGGGGCTCTGGAAACACCATATATTTT	CASSFAPTGGSGNTIYF
TRBV7-8	.	TRBJ2-7	.	TGTGCCAGCAGCTTAGACAGGACCTACGAGCAGTACTTC	CASSLDRTYEQYF
TRBV25-1	.	TRBJ1-1	once	TGTGCCAGCAGTGAAACCTCAGGGGCTTTCTTT	CASSETSGAFF
TRBV4-1	.	TRBJ1-1	.	TGCGCCAGCAGCCAAGCGTACGGGAGCCGGGTCACTGAAGCTTTCTTT	CASSQAYGSRVTEAFF
TRBV7-6	TRBD1	TRBJ1-4	once	TGTGCCAGCAGCTTCCGACCGGGACAGGGAGGAGCAACTAATGAAAAACTGTTTTTT	CASSFRPGQGGATNEKLFF
TRBV7-9	.	TRBJ1-1	.	TGTGCCAGCAGCTGGGGGACTTCCAACACTGAAGCTTTCTTT	CASSWGTSNTEAFF
TRBV27	TRBD1	TRBJ1-1	.	TGTGCCAGCAGTCACGGACAGGGGCTGGACACTGAAGCTTTCTTT	CASSHGQGLDTEAFF